This is a list of T cell receptor beta chains from one sample in a study of CD8+CD57+ T cells in acquired aplastic anemia. From the reads, TCRdb called clonotypes with MiXCR, one entry per CDR3 protein. The sample has fewer than 200,000 distinct CDR3 sequences, 48% seen once. Sequencing was carried out using sorted CD4+, CD8+, or CD8+CD57+ T cells (not recorded which) from PBMCs. The origin of the receptors is a human donor with aplastic anemia. The CDR3 runs from the conserved cysteine through the conserved F or W. The D gene is left open where the match is weak. Clone size is not always given. Where it is, it says once, few, many or a class for expanded clones.

J gene: TRBJ2-1; CDR3 length: 16; V gene: TRBV5-1; D gene: .; clone size: .; CDR3 protein: CASSFYQSEGYNEQFF; CDR3 DNA: TGCGCCAGCAGCTTTTATCAGAGCGAGGGGTACAATGAGCAGTTCTTC
J gene: TRBJ2-7; CDR3 length: 14; V gene: TRBV5-6; D gene: .; clone size: .; CDR3 protein: CASSLRQGGYEQYF; CDR3 DNA: TGTGCCAGCAGCTTGCGGCAGGGCGGCTACGAGCAGTACTTC
J gene: TRBJ2-1; CDR3 length: 13; V gene: TRBV10-3; D gene: .; clone size: .; CDR3 protein: CAITRTLGNEQFF; CDR3 DNA: TGTGCCATCACCCGGACTTTGGGGAATGAGCAGTTCTTC
J gene: TRBJ2-7; CDR3 length: 11; V gene: TRBV24-1; D gene: .; clone size: .; CDR3 protein: CAIGTHYEQYF; CDR3 DNA: TGTGCCATCGGGACTCACTACGAGCAGTACTTC
J gene: TRBJ2-1; CDR3 length: 17; V gene: TRBV20-1; D gene: TRBD2; clone size: many; CDR3 protein: CSASRAGGPLSYNEQFF; CDR3 DNA: TGCAGTGCTAGTCGCGCGGGGGGTCCACTCTCCTACAATGAGCAGTTCTTC
J gene: TRBJ1-5; CDR3 length: 14; V gene: TRBV12-3/TRBV12-4; D gene: .; clone size: many; CDR3 protein: CASSQGYSNQPQHF; CDR3 DNA: TGTGCCAGCAGTCAGGGGTATAGCAATCAGCCCCAGCATTTT
J gene: TRBJ1-4; CDR3 length: 14; V gene: TRBV12-3/TRBV12-4; D gene: .; clone size: many; CDR3 protein: CASSYRLLNEKLFF; CDR3 DNA: TGTGCCAGCAGTTACCGCTTACTTAATGAAAAACTGTTTTTT
J gene: TRBJ2-7; CDR3 length: 15; V gene: TRBV9; D gene: TRBD2; clone size: .; CDR3 protein: CASSVEGRGAYEQYF; CDR3 DNA: TGTGCCAGCAGCGTAGAAGGGCGGGGGGCCTACGAGCAGTACTTC
J gene: TRBJ1-2; CDR3 length: 13; V gene: TRBV7-2; D gene: .; clone size: .; CDR3 protein: CASRLERGSGYTF; CDR3 DNA: TGTGCCAGCAGACTCGAGCGGGGTTCTGGCTACACCTTC
J gene: TRBJ2-1; CDR3 length: 14; V gene: TRBV9; D gene: .; clone size: .; CDR3 protein: CASSVESAVNEQFF; CDR3 DNA: TGTGCCAGCAGCGTAGAGTCCGCAGTCAATGAGCAGTTCTTC
J gene: TRBJ1-5; CDR3 length: 13; V gene: TRBV2; D gene: .; clone size: .; CDR3 protein: CASGTGGRQPQHF; CDR3 DNA: TGTGCCAGCGGGACCGGGGGCCGTCAGCCCCAGCATTTT
J gene: TRBJ1-6; CDR3 length: 17; V gene: TRBV20-1; D gene: TRBD1; clone size: .; CDR3 protein: CSASNLGGQGVNSPLHF; CDR3 DNA: TGCAGTGCTAGTAATCTGGGGGGGCAGGGGGTTAATTCACCCCTCCACTTT